This is a list of T cell receptor beta chains from one sample in a study of early T cells in non-severe SARS-CoV-2 infection. A single record per CDR3 protein comes from TCRdb applying MiXCR to the 5' RACE reads. In the table there are fewer than 95,000 distinct CDR3 sequences, roughly 15% of which are singletons. The sample was whole blood, taken at baseline. Every receptor here comes from an adult who was a healthcare worker with PCR-confirmed SARS-CoV-2 infection or an uninfected control (not recorded which). Each CDR3 is given with its conserved first and last residue. The D gene is left open where the match is weak. The listing skips clone size in some rows; elsewhere it reads once, few, many or a size class.

v_gene: TRBV5-1
d_gene: -
abundance: many
j_gene: TRBJ2-3
CDR3nt: TGCGCCAGCAGCCAGGATTCGACAGATACGCAGTATTTT
CDR3aa: CASSQDSTDTQYF

v_gene: TRBV7-9
d_gene: TRBD1
abundance: -
j_gene: TRBJ1-1
CDR3nt: TGTGCCAGCAGCCCCACAGGGGTTAGGGGAACTGAAGCTTTCTTT
CDR3aa: CASSPTGVRGTEAFF

v_gene: TRBV7-2
d_gene: -
abundance: few
j_gene: TRBJ2-7
CDR3nt: TGTGCCAGCAGCACTGGACGGACCTACGAGCAGTACTTC
CDR3aa: CASSTGRTYEQYF

v_gene: TRBV7-8
d_gene: -
abundance: many
j_gene: TRBJ2-5
CDR3nt: TGTGCCAGCAGCCACCCGGGCAGCCAAGAGACCCAGTACTTC
CDR3aa: CASSHPGSQETQYF

v_gene: TRBV25-1
d_gene: -
abundance: few
j_gene: TRBJ1-2
CDR3nt: TGTGCCAGCAGTTACGAGGTCGGCTACACCTTC
CDR3aa: CASSYEVGYTF

v_gene: TRBV27
d_gene: -
abundance: few
j_gene: TRBJ2-4
CDR3nt: TGTGCCAGCAGTGCCGACAGGTCTTCGGCAAACATTCAGTACTTC
CDR3aa: CASSADRSSANIQYF

v_gene: TRBV11-2
d_gene: -
abundance: few
j_gene: TRBJ1-2
CDR3nt: TGTGCCAGCAGCTTAGGGACAGTCTATGGCTACACCTTC
CDR3aa: CASSLGTVYGYTF

v_gene: TRBV14
d_gene: -
abundance: -
j_gene: TRBJ1-6
CDR3nt: TGTGCCAGCCAGGGCTCCTATAATTCACCCCTCCACTTT
CDR3aa: CASQGSYNSPLHF

v_gene: TRBV5-4
d_gene: TRBD2
abundance: few
j_gene: TRBJ2-1
CDR3nt: TGTGCCAGCAGCCGGACTAGCGGCACCTACAATGAGCAGTTCTTC
CDR3aa: CASSRTSGTYNEQFF

v_gene: TRBV20-1
d_gene: -
abundance: few
j_gene: TRBJ2-3
CDR3nt: TGCAGTGCTATAAGGCAGACCACAGATACGCAGTATTTT
CDR3aa: CSAIRQTTDTQYF

v_gene: TRBV20-1
d_gene: TRBD2
abundance: -
j_gene: TRBJ2-3
CDR3nt: TGCAGTGCTAGAGAGTCAGCGGGAGCCCCAGATACGCAGTATTTT
CDR3aa: CSARESAGAPDTQYF

v_gene: TRBV10-3
d_gene: TRBD1
abundance: few
j_gene: TRBJ1-5
CDR3nt: TGTGCCAGTGGACAGGAAAATCAGCCCCAGCATTTT
CDR3aa: CASGQENQPQHF

v_gene: TRBV11-2
d_gene: TRBD1
abundance: -
j_gene: TRBJ2-7
CDR3nt: TGTGCCAGCACCCCGTGGGACAGGGAATACGAGCAGTACTTC
CDR3aa: CASTPWDREYEQYF

v_gene: TRBV7-9
d_gene: TRBD2
abundance: -
j_gene: TRBJ2-1
CDR3nt: TGTGCCATCGGGACTAGCGGCCTTAATGAGCAGTTCTTC
CDR3aa: CAIGTSGLNEQFF

v_gene: TRBV7-2
d_gene: -
abundance: many
j_gene: TRBJ1-6
CDR3nt: TGTGCCAGCAGCTTTTACGGGGAGGGGACCTCACCCCTCCACTTT
CDR3aa: CASSFYGEGTSPLHF

v_gene: TRBV9
d_gene: -
abundance: -
j_gene: TRBJ1-2
CDR3nt: TGTGCCAGCAGCAACCGGGAAAAATCGCGGAGCTACACCTTC
CDR3aa: CASSNREKSRSYTF

v_gene: TRBV7-2
d_gene: -
abundance: -
j_gene: TRBJ2-2
CDR3nt: TGTGCCAGCAGCTTAGGGACGACCGGGACCGGGGAGCTGTTTTTT
CDR3aa: CASSLGTTGTGELFF

v_gene: TRBV5-1
d_gene: TRBD1
abundance: few
j_gene: TRBJ2-7
CDR3nt: TGCGCCAGCACCGACTCCGGGACAGGAAGAACCTACGAGCAGTACTTC
CDR3aa: CASTDSGTGRTYEQYF

v_gene: TRBV9
d_gene: TRBD1
abundance: -
j_gene: TRBJ2-1
CDR3nt: TGTGCCAGCAGCAACGGACAGGACAATGAGCAGTTCTTC
CDR3aa: CASSNGQDNEQFF

v_gene: TRBV11-3
d_gene: TRBD1
abundance: -
j_gene: TRBJ2-1
CDR3nt: TGTGCCAGCAGCACGGGACAGGGAGGCAACAATGAGCAGTTCTTC
CDR3aa: CASSTGQGGNNEQFF

v_gene: TRBV10-3
d_gene: TRBD2
abundance: many
j_gene: TRBJ2-3
CDR3nt: TGTGCCATCAGGGAGCGGGGCACCACAGATACGCAGTATTTT
CDR3aa: CAIRERGTTDTQYF

v_gene: TRBV25-1
d_gene: TRBD2
abundance: many
j_gene: TRBJ2-2
CDR3nt: TGTGCCAGCAGGAGCGGGAGCTCCGGGGAGCTGTTTTTT
CDR3aa: CASRSGSSGELFF

v_gene: TRBV7-2
d_gene: -
abundance: few
j_gene: TRBJ2-1
CDR3nt: TGTGCCAGCACTCTTGACGGGCGCTCCTACAATGAGCAGTTCTTC
CDR3aa: CASTLDGRSYNEQFF

v_gene: TRBV4-1
d_gene: TRBD2
abundance: -
j_gene: TRBJ2-4
CDR3nt: TGCGCCAGCAGCCAAGCGAGGCGGGAGGGGTCCAAAAACATTCAGTACTTC
CDR3aa: CASSQARREGSKNIQYF

v_gene: TRBV15
d_gene: -
abundance: few
j_gene: TRBJ2-5
CDR3nt: TGTGCCACCAGCAGAGATTATGGGGAGACCCAGTACTTC
CDR3aa: CATSRDYGETQYF

v_gene: TRBV14
d_gene: -
abundance: -
j_gene: TRBJ1-2
CDR3nt: TGTGCCAGCAGCCAGCGAACAGAGCCTTTTTGGGGCTACACCTTC
CDR3aa: CASSQRTEPFWGYTF

v_gene: TRBV5-4
d_gene: TRBD2
abundance: few
j_gene: TRBJ2-3
CDR3nt: TGTGCCAGCAGCCAAACGAAACTGAGACTAGCGGAGAACACAGATACGCAGTATTTT
CDR3aa: CASSQTKLRLAENTDTQYF

v_gene: TRBV2
d_gene: TRBD1
abundance: -
j_gene: TRBJ2-1
CDR3nt: TGTGCCAGCAGAAGGACAGGGAATGGCAATGAGCAGTTCTTC
CDR3aa: CASRRTGNGNEQFF

v_gene: TRBV7-8
d_gene: TRBD2
abundance: few
j_gene: TRBJ2-2
CDR3nt: TGTGCCAGCAGCTTTCCCCAGGGAGGGAAGACCGGGGAGCTGTTTTTT
CDR3aa: CASSFPQGGKTGELFF

v_gene: TRBV23-1
d_gene: TRBD2
abundance: -
j_gene: TRBJ2-1
CDR3nt: TGCGCCAGCGGGCGACTAGCGCGAGTTCATAATGAGCAGCTCTTC
CDR3aa: CASGRLARVHNEQLF

v_gene: TRBV7-2
d_gene: TRBD1
abundance: many
j_gene: TRBJ1-2
CDR3nt: TGTGCCAGCAGCTTGGACAGGGGTGCCTATGGCTACACCTTC
CDR3aa: CASSLDRGAYGYTF

v_gene: TRBV7-8
d_gene: -
abundance: -
j_gene: TRBJ2-7
CDR3nt: TGTGCCAGCAGCTACCGGGACCCCGGGTCGGACGAGCAGTACTTC
CDR3aa: CASSYRDPGSDEQYF

v_gene: TRBV20-1
d_gene: TRBD2
abundance: few
j_gene: TRBJ2-1
CDR3nt: TGCAGTGCTAGAAACCGACTAGCGGGGTCCTACAATGAGCAGTTCTTC
CDR3aa: CSARNRLAGSYNEQFF

v_gene: TRBV5-4
d_gene: -
abundance: many
j_gene: TRBJ2-4
CDR3nt: TGTGCCAGCAGCTTGGGCGGGGGCCCGCTAGCCAAAAACATTCAGTACTTC
CDR3aa: CASSLGGGPLAKNIQYF

v_gene: TRBV13
d_gene: -
abundance: few
j_gene: TRBJ1-2
CDR3nt: TGTGCCAGCAGCACGCCAGGGCTTGGCTACACCTTC
CDR3aa: CASSTPGLGYTF

v_gene: TRBV5-1
d_gene: TRBD1
abundance: -
j_gene: TRBJ1-1
CDR3nt: TGCGCCAGCAAGCTTGGGGCGGACAGGGGAACTTTCTTT
CDR3aa: CASKLGADRGTFF

v_gene: TRBV28
d_gene: -
abundance: few
j_gene: TRBJ2-7
CDR3nt: TGTGCCAGCAGTTCCCCGCGCCTAGCCCCCTACGAGCAGTACTTC
CDR3aa: CASSSPRLAPYEQYF

v_gene: TRBV5-4
d_gene: TRBD2
abundance: -
j_gene: TRBJ2-3
CDR3nt: TGTGCCAGCAGCTTGTTTACTGGGGACTACACAGATACGCAGTATTTT
CDR3aa: CASSLFTGDYTDTQYF

v_gene: TRBV5-5
d_gene: -
abundance: -
j_gene: TRBJ2-7
CDR3nt: TGTGCCAGCAGCCCGTGGTCCTACGAGCAGTACTTC
CDR3aa: CASSPWSYEQYF

v_gene: TRBV10-3
d_gene: -
abundance: few
j_gene: TRBJ2-1
CDR3nt: TGTGCCATCATCGACAGTTTAGGGGAGCAGTTCTTC
CDR3aa: CAIIDSLGEQFF

v_gene: TRBV20-1
d_gene: -
abundance: many
j_gene: TRBJ2-1
CDR3nt: TGCAGTGCTAGGGACCTAGCTCATGAGCAGTTCTTC
CDR3aa: CSARDLAHEQFF

v_gene: TRBV5-1
d_gene: -
abundance: -
j_gene: TRBJ2-1
CDR3nt: TGCGCCAGCAGCTCCTCCGGTTATGAGCAGTTCTTC
CDR3aa: CASSSSGYEQFF

v_gene: TRBV24-1
d_gene: -
abundance: few
j_gene: TRBJ2-1
CDR3nt: TGTGCCACCAGTGAAAAACAGGGTGAAGGGTCAGATGAGCAGTTCTTC
CDR3aa: CATSEKQGEGSDEQFF

v_gene: TRBV20-1
d_gene: -
abundance: many
j_gene: TRBJ2-5
CDR3nt: TGCAGTGCTAGAGATCCCAGGGGAGAGACCCAGTACTTC
CDR3aa: CSARDPRGETQYF

v_gene: TRBV12-3/TRBV12-4
d_gene: -
abundance: -
j_gene: TRBJ2-6
CDR3nt: TGTGCCAGCAGTTTGTCGGGGGGCAGCTCTGGGGCCAACGTCCTGACTTTC
CDR3aa: CASSLSGGSSGANVLTF

v_gene: TRBV28
d_gene: TRBD2
abundance: few
j_gene: TRBJ2-1
CDR3nt: TGTGCCAGCAGTGGGACTAGCGGGAGAGAGATGTACAATGAGCAGTTCTTC
CDR3aa: CASSGTSGREMYNEQFF

v_gene: TRBV10-2
d_gene: -
abundance: few
j_gene: TRBJ1-1
CDR3nt: TGCGCCAGCAGTGAGAAGGGCTACACTGAAGCTTTCTTT
CDR3aa: CASSEKGYTEAFF

v_gene: TRBV12-3/TRBV12-4
d_gene: -
abundance: many
j_gene: TRBJ1-2
CDR3nt: TGTGCCAGCAGTTTTGGACGGCGAGGCTACACCTTC
CDR3aa: CASSFGRRGYTF

v_gene: TRBV5-1
d_gene: TRBD2
abundance: -
j_gene: TRBJ2-5
CDR3nt: TGCGCCAGCAGCTCCACTAGCGGTCAGAGTACCCAGTACTTC
CDR3aa: CASSSTSGQSTQYF

v_gene: TRBV3-1
d_gene: -
abundance: many
j_gene: TRBJ1-1
CDR3nt: TGTGCCAGCAGCCAAGTGGGCAAGGCATCTGAAGCTTTCTTT
CDR3aa: CASSQVGKASEAFF

v_gene: TRBV12-3/TRBV12-4
d_gene: -
abundance: many
j_gene: TRBJ2-7
CDR3nt: TGTGCCAGCAGTTCGGTGGCCTACGAGCAGTACTTC
CDR3aa: CASSSVAYEQYF

v_gene: TRBV7-6
d_gene: -
abundance: few
j_gene: TRBJ1-1
CDR3nt: TGTGCCAGCAGCCCATCGGTAGGGAGGGACACTGAAGCTTTCTTT
CDR3aa: CASSPSVGRDTEAFF

v_gene: TRBV7-9
d_gene: TRBD1
abundance: few
j_gene: TRBJ1-6
CDR3nt: TGTGCCAGCAGCCCCCCGGACAGGGGTTATAATTCACCCCTCCACTTT
CDR3aa: CASSPPDRGYNSPLHF

v_gene: TRBV14
d_gene: -
abundance: -
j_gene: TRBJ2-7
CDR3nt: TGTGCCAGCAGCGAATTTTTCAGTAACGACTACGAGCAGTACTTC
CDR3aa: CASSEFFSNDYEQYF

v_gene: TRBV11-2
d_gene: -
abundance: few
j_gene: TRBJ1-6
CDR3nt: TGTGCCAGCAGCTCGATCGGACAGAATAATTCACCCCTCCACTTT
CDR3aa: CASSSIGQNNSPLHF

v_gene: TRBV7-2
d_gene: TRBD2
abundance: many
j_gene: TRBJ2-7
CDR3nt: TGTGCCAGCAGCCCAAGCCGTAGCGGGGCCTCCTACGAGCAGTACTTC
CDR3aa: CASSPSRSGASYEQYF

v_gene: TRBV29-1
d_gene: TRBD2
abundance: -
j_gene: TRBJ2-7
CDR3nt: TGCAGCGCTAAGCGGGGGGGATACGAGCAGTACTTC
CDR3aa: CSAKRGGYEQYF

v_gene: TRBV7-6
d_gene: -
abundance: many
j_gene: TRBJ2-3
CDR3nt: TGTGCCAGCAGCTCCGACGGCCCTAGCACAGATACGCAGTATTTT
CDR3aa: CASSSDGPSTDTQYF